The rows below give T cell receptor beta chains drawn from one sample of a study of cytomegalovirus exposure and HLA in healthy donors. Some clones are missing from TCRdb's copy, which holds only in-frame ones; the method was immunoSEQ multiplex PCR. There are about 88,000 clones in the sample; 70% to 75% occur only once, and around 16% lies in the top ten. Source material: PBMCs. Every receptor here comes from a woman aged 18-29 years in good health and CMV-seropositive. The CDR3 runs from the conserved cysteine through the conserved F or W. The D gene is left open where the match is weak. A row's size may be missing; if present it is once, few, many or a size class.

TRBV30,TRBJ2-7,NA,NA,CAWTRDSTGYEQYF,TGTGCCTGGACTAGGGACTCGACGGGCTACGAGCAGTACTTC
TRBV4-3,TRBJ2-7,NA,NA,CASSQDSTPGQPLNEQYF,TGCGCCAGCAGCCAAGACTCTACCCCCGGACAGCCCCTGAACGAGCAGTACTTC
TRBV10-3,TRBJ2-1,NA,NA,CAISESTPGEQFF,TGTGCCATCAGTGAGTCGACTCCGGGTGAGCAGTTCTTC
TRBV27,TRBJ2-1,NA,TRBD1,CASYMGDSPYNEQFF,TGTGCCAGCTACATGGGGGACAGTCCTTACAATGAGCAGTTCTTC
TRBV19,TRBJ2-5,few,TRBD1,CASSIDRQGKTQYF,TGTGCCAGTAGTATAGATCGACAGGGGAAGACCCAGTACTTC
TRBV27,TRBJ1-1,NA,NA,CASSLSVNTEAFF,TGTGCCAGCAGTTTATCTGTAAACACTGAAGCTTTCTTT
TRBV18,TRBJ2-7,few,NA,CASSPLSLTGAYEQYF,TGTGCCAGCTCACCACTATCTTTAACCGGGGCCTACGAGCAGTACTTC
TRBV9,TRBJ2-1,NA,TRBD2,CASSATSGGGNEQFF,TGTGCCAGCAGCGCCACTAGCGGGGGGGGCAATGAGCAGTTCTTC
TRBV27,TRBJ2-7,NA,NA,CASSLTGGGNYEQYF,TGTGCCAGCAGTTTAACAGGGGGGGGAAATTACGAGCAGTACTTC
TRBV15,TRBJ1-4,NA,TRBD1,CATRMIRGRTTNEKLFF,TGTGCCACCAGGATGATCAGGGGGCGAACAACTAATGAAAAACTGTTTTTT
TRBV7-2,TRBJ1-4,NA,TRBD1,CASSSRDRGQKLFF,TGTGCCAGCAGCTCCCGGGACAGGGGGCAAAAACTGTTTTTT
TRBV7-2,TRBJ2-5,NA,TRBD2,CASSLLGGVVKTQYF,TGTGCCAGCAGCTTGTTGGGAGGGGTCGTTAAGACCCAGTACTTC
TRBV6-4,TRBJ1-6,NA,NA,CASSAGAQSPLHF,TGTGCCAGCAGTGCAGGGGCCCAATCACCCCTCCACTTT
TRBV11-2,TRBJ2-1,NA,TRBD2,CASSLRGLADNEQFF,TGTGCCAGCAGCTTACGTGGACTAGCGGACAATGAGCAGTTCTTC
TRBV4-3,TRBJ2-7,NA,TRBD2,CASSQGLAGDEQYF,TGCGCCAGCAGCCAAGGCTTGGCGGGAGATGAGCAGTACTTC
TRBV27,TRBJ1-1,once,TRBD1,CASSQPGQGKSEAFF,TGTGCCAGCAGTCAACCGGGACAGGGGAAGTCTGAAGCTTTCTTT
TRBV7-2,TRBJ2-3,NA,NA,CASSLVGGAKSTDTQYF,TGTGCCAGCAGCTTAGTGGGGGGGGCCAAGAGCACAGATACGCAGTATTTT
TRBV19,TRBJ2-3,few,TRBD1,CASSMGQGDDTDTQYF,TGTGCCAGTAGTATGGGACAGGGAGATGACACAGATACGCAGTATTTT